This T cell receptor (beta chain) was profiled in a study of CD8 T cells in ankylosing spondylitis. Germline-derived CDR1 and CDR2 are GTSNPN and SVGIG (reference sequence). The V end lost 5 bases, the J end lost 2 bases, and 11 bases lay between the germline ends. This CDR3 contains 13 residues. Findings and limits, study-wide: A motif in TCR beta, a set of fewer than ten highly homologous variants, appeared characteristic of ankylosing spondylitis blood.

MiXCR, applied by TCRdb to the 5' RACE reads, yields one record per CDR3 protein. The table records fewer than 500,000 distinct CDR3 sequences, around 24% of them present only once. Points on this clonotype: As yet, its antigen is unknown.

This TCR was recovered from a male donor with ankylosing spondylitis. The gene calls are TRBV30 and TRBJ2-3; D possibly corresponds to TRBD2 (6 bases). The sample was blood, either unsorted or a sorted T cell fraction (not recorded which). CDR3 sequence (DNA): TGTGCCTGGGGGCGGGGCAACACAGATACGCAGTATTTT. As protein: CAWGRGNTDTQYF. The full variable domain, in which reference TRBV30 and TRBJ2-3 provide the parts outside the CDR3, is SQTIHQWPATLVQPVGSPLSLECTVEGTSNPNLYWYRQAAGRGLQLLFYSVGIGQISSEVPQNLSASRPQDRQFILSSKKLLLSDSGFYLCAWGRGNTDTQYFGPGTRLTVL.